Given below is one TCR beta chain in context. These data come from a study of T cells in Graves' hyperthyroidism and ophthalmopathy. Trimming left V 2 bases short and J 0 bases short, with 8 bases between. The CDR3 contains 14 residues. CDR1 and CDR2 from the germline V gene are SEHNR and FQNEAQ (reference sequence). TCR beta CDR3 sequences were amplified from RNA transcripts. The HTBI primer set drove a first-round RT-PCR of the TCR CDR3. One entry per CDR3 protein results from TCRdb running MiXCR on the multiplex PCR reads. The table has about 400,000 distinct CDR3 sequences, about 14% seen once. The J gene is TRBJ2-7, the V gene TRBV7-9; no clear D. Sequenced input: blood. The TCR originated in a man aged 45-60 years with Graves' ophthalmopathy. The CDR3 DNA reads as TGTGCCAGCAGCTTATTTTCAGACTCCTACGAGCAGTACTTC. Encoded protein: CASSLFSDSYEQYF. Variable domain in full (rest from reference TRBV7-9 and TRBJ2-7): DTGVSQNPRHKITKRGQNVTFRCDPISEHNRLYWYRQTLGQGPEFLTYFQNEAQLEKSRLLSDRFSAERPKGSFSTLEIQRTEQGDSAMYLCASSLFSDSYEQYFGPGTRLTVT.